Listed below are T cell receptor beta chains from one sample, sequenced in a study of T-cell memory formation after mild COVID-19. TCRdb reprocessed the 5' RACE reads via MiXCR and lists one record per CDR3 protein. The profile shows 200,000 to 300,000 distinct CDR3 sequences, 16% of them singletons. The sequenced sample consisted of PBMCs or a T cell subset sorted from them (not recorded which). These receptors originate from a man aged 18 to 30 who had mild COVID-19 (a few samples of this study predate the infection). Cell type and time point are not known. The CDR3 runs from the conserved cysteine through the conserved F or W. The order of the fields is V gene, D gene, J gene, clone size, CDR3 protein, CDR3 DNA. D genes are given only for firm matches. The size entry is marked missing in some rows and otherwise reads once, few, many or a size class.

V: TRBV7-2
D: NA
J: TRBJ2-3
size: few
CDR3: CASSSPTVGFGDTQYF
DNA: TGTGCCAGCAGCTCCCCGACGGTGGGGTTTGGAGATACGCAGTATTTT

V: TRBV24-1
D: NA
J: TRBJ2-1
size: NA
CDR3: CATSDPRRGNNEQFF
DNA: TGTGCCACCAGTGATCCCAGGAGGGGGAACAATGAGCAGTTCTTC

V: TRBV7-9
D: NA
J: TRBJ1-4
size: few
CDR3: CASSLAYLATNEKLFF
DNA: TGTGCCAGCAGCTTAGCGTATCTTGCAACTAATGAAAAACTGTTTTTT

V: TRBV29-1
D: NA
J: TRBJ1-2
size: few
CDR3: CSVVGQYQNYGYTF
DNA: TGCAGCGTTGTCGGGCAGTACCAAAACTATGGCTACACCTTC

V: TRBV5-1
D: TRBD1
J: TRBJ1-3
size: NA
CDR3: CASSLEAGGGNTIYF
DNA: TGCGCCAGCAGCTTGGAGGCAGGGGGTGGAAACACCATATATTTT

V: TRBV5-1
D: NA
J: TRBJ2-3
size: many
CDR3: CASSPGPDTQYF
DNA: TGCGCCAGCAGCCCGGGGCCAGATACGCAGTATTTT

V: TRBV6-4
D: NA
J: TRBJ2-1
size: many
CDR3: CASSDRGDYNEQFF
DNA: TGTGCCAGCAGTGACAGGGGGGATTACAATGAGCAGTTCTTC

V: TRBV7-3
D: TRBD1
J: TRBJ2-1
size: few
CDR3: CASSFSPSGTGYNEQFF
DNA: TGTGCCAGCAGCTTCTCCCCCTCGGGGACAGGCTACAATGAGCAGTTCTTC

V: TRBV6-1
D: NA
J: TRBJ2-3
size: many
CDR3: CASRQDTDTQYF
DNA: TGTGCCAGCCGACAGGACACAGATACGCAGTATTTT

V: TRBV5-1
D: NA
J: TRBJ1-1
size: few
CDR3: CASSLADSGTEAFF
DNA: TGCGCCAGCAGCTTGGCCGATTCAGGGACTGAAGCTTTCTTT

V: TRBV6-2/TRBV6-3
D: TRBD2
J: TRBJ2-7
size: few
CDR3: CASSARLAGTYEQYF
DNA: TGTGCCAGCAGCGCCCGACTAGCGGGAACCTACGAGCAGTACTTC

V: TRBV12-3/TRBV12-4
D: NA
J: TRBJ1-3
size: NA
CDR3: CASSLYGSGNTIYF
DNA: TGTGCCAGCAGTTTATACGGGTCTGGAAACACCATATATTTT

V: TRBV7-2
D: NA
J: TRBJ2-1
size: many
CDR3: CASSSTQGGPRDEQFF
DNA: TGTGCCAGCAGCTCCACCCAGGGCGGCCCCAGGGATGAGCAGTTCTTC

V: TRBV6-1
D: TRBD2
J: TRBJ2-7
size: NA
CDR3: CASSFRTGDIAGAFYEQYF
DNA: TGTGCCAGCAGTTTCCGGACAGGAGATATAGCGGGGGCTTTCTACGAGCAGTACTTC

V: TRBV3-1
D: NA
J: TRBJ2-1
size: NA
CDR3: CASRAAGSYNEQFF
DNA: TGTGCCAGCAGGGCAGCGGGCTCCTACAATGAGCAGTTCTTC

V: TRBV7-3
D: NA
J: TRBJ2-1
size: many
CDR3: CASSRGGSYNEQFF
DNA: TGTGCCAGCAGCCGGGGCGGCTCCTACAATGAGCAGTTCTTC

V: TRBV11-2
D: TRBD2
J: TRBJ2-3
size: NA
CDR3: CASSRKRLAGSSTDTQYF
DNA: TGTGCCAGCAGCAGGAAAAGACTAGCGGGGTCTAGCACAGATACGCAGTATTTT

V: TRBV20-1
D: TRBD2
J: TRBJ2-3
size: few
CDR3: CSARASGDWDTQYF
DNA: TGCAGTGCACGGGCAAGCGGGGATTGGGATACGCAGTATTTT

V: TRBV7-9
D: NA
J: TRBJ2-5
size: few
CDR3: CASSPGGAWETQYF
DNA: TGTGCCAGCAGCCCTGGCGGGGCCTGGGAGACCCAGTACTTC

V: TRBV7-2
D: NA
J: TRBJ2-7
size: NA
CDR3: CASRLAGSRDEQYF
DNA: TGTGCCAGCAGATTGGCAGGTAGTCGGGACGAGCAGTACTTC

V: TRBV20-1
D: TRBD1
J: TRBJ2-1
size: NA
CDR3: CSARGTRDRYNEQFF
DNA: TGCAGTGCTAGAGGCACCCGGGACAGGTACAATGAGCAGTTCTTC

V: TRBV7-9
D: NA
J: TRBJ2-1
size: few
CDR3: CASGLGAGEQFF
DNA: TGTGCCAGCGGCCTAGGGGCGGGTGAGCAGTTCTTC

V: TRBV20-1
D: TRBD2
J: TRBJ2-1
size: NA
CDR3: CSARDPAGASYNEQFF
DNA: TGCAGTGCTAGAGACCCAGCGGGGGCGTCCTACAATGAGCAGTTCTTC

V: TRBV2
D: TRBD1
J: TRBJ2-7
size: NA
CDR3: CASKRTGTGLYEQYF
DNA: TGTGCCAGCAAACGGACTGGGACAGGGCTCTACGAGCAGTACTTC

V: TRBV7-3
D: NA
J: TRBJ1-6
size: few
CDR3: CASSLDSNSPLHF
DNA: TGTGCCAGCAGCTTGGATTCAAATTCACCCCTCCACTTT

V: TRBV6-5
D: TRBD1
J: TRBJ1-4
size: few
CDR3: CASSTRTGAPANMFF
DNA: TGTGCCAGCAGTACCCGGACAGGGGCCCCCGCAAATATGTTTTTT